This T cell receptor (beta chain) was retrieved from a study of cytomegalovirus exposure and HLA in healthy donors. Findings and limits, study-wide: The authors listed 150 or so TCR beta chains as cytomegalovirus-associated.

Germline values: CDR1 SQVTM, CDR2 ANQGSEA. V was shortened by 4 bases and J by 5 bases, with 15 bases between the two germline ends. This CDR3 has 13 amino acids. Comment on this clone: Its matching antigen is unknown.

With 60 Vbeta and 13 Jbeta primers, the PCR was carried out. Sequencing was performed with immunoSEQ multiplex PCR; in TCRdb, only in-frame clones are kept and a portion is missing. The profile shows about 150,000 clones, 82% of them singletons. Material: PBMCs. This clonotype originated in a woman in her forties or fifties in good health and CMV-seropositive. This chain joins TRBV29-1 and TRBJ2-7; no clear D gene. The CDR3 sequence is CSVAPEALDEQYF. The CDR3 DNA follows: TGCAGCGTTGCCCCAGAGGCTTTGGACGAGCAGTACTTC.